Each of the 19 T cell receptor beta chains below was sequenced from the same sample in a study of blood T cell repertoires in COVID-19. Here immunoSEQ multiplex PCR was the method, and the copy in TCRdb shows in-frame clones only, minus some. The sample contains under 250,000 clones, about 87% of which appear only once. The sequenced material came from PBMCs or T cells enriched from blood (not recorded which). Receptor source: a woman in her 30s with acute COVID-19.

The rearrangement links TRBV12-3 or TRBV12-4 to TRBJ1-2; unclear D gene. CDR3 size: 13 residues. Trimming took off 8 bases at V and 3 bases at J, with 13 bases between the two ends. CDR3 DNA: TGTGCCAGCGGCCTCAGTCCACACTATGGCTACACCTTC. Amino acids: CASGLSPHYGYTF.

The chain recombines TRBV5-6 with TRBJ1-2; D might be TRBD1 (5 bases). Per germline, CDR1 SGHDT and CDR2 YYEEEE. The CDR3 consists of 14 residues. V was shortened by 4 bases and J by 7 bases, with 17 bases between the two germline ends. CDR3 bases: TGTGCCAGCAGCCCTGGAGGGCCCCAGGGTGGCTACACCTTC. Translation gives CASSPGGPQGGYTF.

This rearrangement joins TRBV6-5 to TRBJ2-5; TRBD2 aligns across 14 bases. The CDR3 is made up of 15 amino acids. Trimming at V came to 4 bases and at J to 5 bases, leaving 3 bases not matched to a gene. Germline lookup yields CDR1 MNHEY and CDR2 SVGAGI. CDR3 coding DNA: TGTGCCAGCAGTTCCCGACTAGCGGGGGGGGAGACCCAGTACTTC. Its translation is CASSSRLAGGETQYF.

The chain uses TRBV5-1 and TRBJ2-5; 8 bases line up with TRBD2. Germline V CDR1 and CDR2: SGHRS, YFSETQ. The CDR3 length is 14 residues. The J segment lost 5 bases and the V segment lost 3 bases, leaving 6 bases of the junction unmatched. This CDR3 reads CASSSRGGLETQYF. The CDR3 DNA reads as TGCGCCAGCAGCTCCCGGGGGGGCCTGGAGACCCAGTACTTC.

This rearrangement joins TRBV5-1 to TRBJ2-1; the match to TRBD1 covers 10 bases. The junction had 11 bases not matched to a gene; V was cut back by 4 bases and J by 10 bases. CDR3 length: 15 residues. Germline values: CDR1 SGHRS, CDR2 YFSETQ. The CDR3 loop reads CASSVTGGHPWEQFF. The CDR3 region has the DNA TGCGCCAGCAGCGTGACAGGGGGCCACCCTTGGGAGCAGTTCTTC. Based on the CDR3 plus reference TRBV5-1 and TRBJ2-1, the full variable domain is KAGVTQTPRYLIKTRGQQVTLSCSPISGHRSVSWYQQTPGQGLQFLFEYFSETQRNKGNFPGRFSGRQFSNSRSEMNVSTLELGDSALYLCASSVTGGHPWEQFFGPGTRLTVL.

The chain uses TRBV18 and TRBJ2-3; 11 nucleotides match TRBD1. This CDR3 has 20 amino acids. V was pared by 3 bases and J by 9 bases, with 23 bases of the junction left unmatched. In germline, CDR1 is KGHSH, CDR2 LQKENI. As DNA, the CDR3 is TGTGCCAGCTCACCTGAAGACCCCCATTCAGAGGGGACAGGGGGTGACACGCAGTATTTT. It specifies CASSPEDPHSEGTGGDTQYF.

V and J are TRBV10-3 and TRBJ2-1; D perhaps matches TRBD2 (6 bases). V lost 4 bases, J lost 9 bases, and 10 bases lay in between. This CDR3 contains 12 residues. Germline V gene sequence: CDR1 ENHRY, CDR2 SYGVKD. The CDR3 region has the DNA TGTGCCATCAGTGTGGAGGGTTTTGAGCAGTTCTTC. Amino acid sequence: CAISVEGFEQFF.

Only one count was recorded for this clone. The chain is built from TRBV9 and TRBJ2-1, with 11 positions matching TRBD2. This CDR3 is 15 amino acids long. Germline V gene data show CDR1 as SGDLS and CDR2 as YYNGEE. J was trimmed by 9 bases and V by 4 bases; bases with no gene match: 9. The CDR3 DNA reads TGTGCCAGCAGCCTAGCGGGGGGTCCCTATTCTGAGCAGTTCTTC. It codes for CASSLAGGPYSEQFF.

The chain links TRBV19 to TRBJ1-1; tentative D call: TRBD1 (5 bases). Germline assignment: CDR1 LNHDA and CDR2 SQIVND (reference sequence). The V end was cut by 6 bases, the J end by 0 bases, with 17 bases between. The CDR3 runs to 16 residues. CDR3 in amino acids: CASSRDREFMNTEAFF. Written as DNA, the CDR3 is TGTGCCAGTAGCAGGGACCGGGAGTTTATGAACACTGAAGCTTTCTTT.

The chain carries TRBV9 and TRBJ2-7; 13 bases align to TRBD2. V lost 3 bases to trimming and J lost 3 bases; unmatched junction nucleotides: 6. The CDR3 loop spans 16 amino acids. Per the germline V gene, CDR1 is SGDLS and CDR2 is YYNGEE. The CDR3: CASSESGTSGDYEQYF. As DNA, the CDR3 is TGTGCCAGCAGCGAGTCCGGGACTAGCGGGGACTACGAGCAGTACTTC.

The chain combines TRBV7-2 with TRBJ2-7, with 7 bases lining up with TRBD1. Germline CDR1 SGHTA, CDR2 FQGNSA. The CDR3 has 16 amino acids. Germline trimming cut 1 base from V and 2 bases from J; bases unmatched to any gene: 8. CDR3 coding DNA: TGTGCCAGCAGCTTAGAATACAGGGGTTATACCTACGAGCAGTACTTC. Translation: CASSLEYRGYTYEQYF.

V gene TRBV7-2 combines with J gene TRBJ2-7, with a weak D call TRBD2 (5 bases). Germline CDR1 is SGHTA and CDR2 is FQGNSA. The germline V and J ends were trimmed by 6 bases and 5 bases, with 20 bases remaining between them. CDR3 size: 15 residues. The CDR3 sequence is CASRPPGLETNEQYF. CDR3 sequence (DNA): TGTGCCAGCAGACCTCCCGGACTGGAGACAAACGAGCAGTACTTC.

The chain joins TRBV19 to TRBJ1-1, with D uncertain. The CDR3 is 14 residues long. CDR1 is LNHDA, CDR2 SQIVND, per germline (reference sequence). V was pared by 7 bases and J by 1 base, with 13 bases between. The CDR3 nucleotides are TGTGCCAGTATTCGGCAAAGCGAGAACACTGAAGCTTTCTTT. Translated, it gives CASIRQSENTEAFF.

J is TRBJ1-1 and V is TRBV7-8; perhaps TRBD1 as D (5 bases). Germline V lookup: CDR1 SGHVS, CDR2 FQNEAQ. Trimming left V 3 bases short and J 0 bases short, with 14 bases between. This CDR3 region has 16 residues. DNA of the CDR3: TGTGCCAGCAGCTTCCGGCGAGGACATTTGAACACTGAAGCTTTCTTT. Amino acids: CASSFRRGHLNTEAFF. Drawing the rest from reference TRBV7-8 and TRBJ1-1, the complete variable domain is GAGVSQSPRYKVAKRGQDVALRCDPISGHVSLFWYQQALGQGPEFLTYFQNEAQLDKSGLPSDRFFAERPEGSVSTLKIQRTQQEDSAVYLCASSFRRGHLNTEAFFGQGTRLTVV.

In this sample, this clone turned up once. J is TRBJ2-2 and V is TRBV10-3, with 9 bases aligning to TRBD2. The ends lost 5 bases at V and 2 bases at J; junction bases unmatched: 3. From germline, CDR1 is ENHRY and CDR2 SYGVKD. CDR3 length equals 15 residues. As DNA, the CDR3 is TGTGCCATCAGTCCTAGCGGGGACAACACCGGGGAGCTGTTTTTT. Amino acid sequence: CAISPSGDNTGELFF.

This clone has a single count. This chain connects TRBV5-4 to TRBJ2-2; D is uncertain. Germline V gene lookup returns CDR1 SGHNT and CDR2 YYREEE (reference sequence). The V gene lost 9 bases and the J gene lost 4 bases, with 10 bases spanning the gap. The CDR3 runs to 12 residues. CDR3 residues: CAIAYGTGELFF. The DNA of the CDR3 is TGTGCCATAGCCTACGGCACCGGGGAGCTGTTTTTT.

J is TRBJ1-2 and V is TRBV6-5; D ambiguous. CDR1 is MNHEY, CDR2 SVGAGI, per germline. V was shortened by 5 bases and J by 7 bases, with 17 bases between the two germline ends. This CDR3 is built from 14 residues. CDR3 sequence (DNA): TGTGCCAGCAGTCCGAACGGGGAGGTGGGTGGCTACACCTTC. Amino acids: CASSPNGEVGGYTF.

This chain joins TRBV7-2 and TRBJ2-2, with D hard to call. The germline V gene encodes CDR1 SGHTA and CDR2 FQGNSA. This CDR3 region has 15 residues. Deletions cut 1 base from V and 1 base from J, with 7 bases between. This chain's CDR3 is CASSLGLKNTGELFF. CDR3 nucleotides: TGTGCCAGCAGCTTAGGACTGAAGAACACCGGGGAGCTGTTTTTT.

This chain connects TRBV15 to TRBJ1-1; no clear D. V was pared by 0 bases and J by 2 bases, with 7 bases between. The CDR3 contains 14 residues. Germline V gene sequence: CDR1 LNHNV, CDR2 YYDKDF (reference sequence). The CDR3 DNA is TGTGCCACCAGCAGAGACAGACAAAACACTGAAGCTTTCTTT. Residues: CATSRDRQNTEAFF.